This T cell receptor beta chain was sequenced for a study of shared clonotypes between healthy human individuals. Positively selected for CCR7, the CD45RO-negative cells used as naive CD8 cells excluded terminally differentiated effector memory CD45RA+ cells. The table came from immunoSEQ multiplex PCR; TCRdb's copy has only in-frame clones and leaves some out. The sample holds roughly 2,000,000 clones, approximately 94% seen once. Study-level results: Generally, estimated richness proved larger in naive subsets than it did in memory subsets.

Comment on this clone: Its antigen remains unidentified.

This receptor was taken from a man in his late teens or twenties in good health. Sequenced input: naive CD8+ T cells sorted from blood.

The CDR3, as DNA: TGTGCCAGCAGCTTAGCGGGCGGCGGGAGCTCCTACAATGAGCAGTTCTTC. It translates to CASSLAGGGSSYNEQFF. V usage is TRBV7-8 and J usage is TRBJ2-1, with 7 bases lining up with TRBD2. CDR3 length equals 17 residues. The V and J ends lost 0 bases and 0 bases, in that order; junction bases with no gene match: 5. Germline V gene lookup returns CDR1 SGHVS and CDR2 FQNEAQ.